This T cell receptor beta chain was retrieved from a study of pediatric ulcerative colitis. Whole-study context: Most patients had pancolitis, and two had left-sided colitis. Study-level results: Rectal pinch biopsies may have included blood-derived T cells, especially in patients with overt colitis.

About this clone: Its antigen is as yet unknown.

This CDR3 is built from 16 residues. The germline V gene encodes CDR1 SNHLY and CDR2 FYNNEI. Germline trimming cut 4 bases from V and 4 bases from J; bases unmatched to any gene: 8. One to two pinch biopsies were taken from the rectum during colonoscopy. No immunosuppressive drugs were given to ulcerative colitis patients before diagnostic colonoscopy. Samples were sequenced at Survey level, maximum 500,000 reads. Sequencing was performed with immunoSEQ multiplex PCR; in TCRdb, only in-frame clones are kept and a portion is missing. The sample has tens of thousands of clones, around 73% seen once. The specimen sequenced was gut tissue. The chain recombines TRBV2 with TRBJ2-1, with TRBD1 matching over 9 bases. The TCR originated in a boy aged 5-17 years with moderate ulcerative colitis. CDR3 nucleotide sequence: TGTGCCAGCAGTGGCCCGGACAGGGGACTTTACAATGAGCAGTTCTTC. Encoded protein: CASSGPDRGLYNEQFF.